The 26 T cell receptor beta chains presented below share a single source sample, sequenced in a study of OX40 agonist ivuxolimab in advanced cancers. Assay used: immunoSEQ multiplex PCR; TCRdb lists only in-frame clones, some missing. Found here are about 60,000 clones, over 80% of them singletons; the top ten hold 0.5% to 0.7%. Sequences were derived from CD4+ or CD8+ T cells sorted from blood, sampled in a trial of the OX40 agonist ivuxolimab. These receptors all stem from an adult with an advanced solid tumor such as melanoma, head and neck, liver or kidney cancer.

This chain links TRBV5-4 with TRBJ1-2; the D gene is possibly TRBD1 (5 bases). Germline assignment: CDR1 SGHNT and CDR2 YYREEE (reference sequence). V was pared by 3 bases and J by 5 bases, with 17 bases between. This CDR3 region has 15 residues. Written as DNA, the CDR3 is TGTGCCAGCAGCTCAAGGGACGGGAGGGGTTATGGCTACACCTTC. It specifies CASSSRDGRGYGYTF. Supplemented by reference TRBV5-4 and TRBJ1-2, the full variable domain reads ETGVTQSPTHLIKTRGQQVTLRCSSQSGHNTVSWYQQALGQGPQFIFQYYREEENGRGNFPPRFSGLQFPNYSSELNVNALELDDSALYLCASSSRDGRGYGYTFGSGTRLTVV.

This clone has just a few counts. The rearrangement joins TRBV9 to TRBJ1-1; D is undetermined. The germline V and J ends were trimmed by 4 bases and 1 base, with 14 bases remaining between them. This CDR3 has 15 amino acids. Germline V lookup: CDR1 SGDLS, CDR2 YYNGEE. CDR3 DNA: TGTGCCAGCAGCCCTCGGGAAGGGTCGAACACTGAAGCTTTCTTT. It encodes CASSPREGSNTEAFF.

The J gene is TRBJ1-1, the V gene TRBV21-1. TRBV21-1 is deemed a pseudogene. This CDR3 spans 15 amino acids. CDR3 region: CASISWGIMNTEAFF. CDR3 sequence (DNA): TGTGCCAGCATCTCCTGGGGGATTATGAACACTGAAGCTTTCTTT.

In this sample, this clone turned up once. The chain uses TRBV28 and TRBJ1-1; 10 positions agree with TRBD1. Germline V CDR1 and CDR2: MDHEN, SYDVKM. The V segment lost 4 bases and the J segment 1 base; nucleotides outside the gene matches: 6. CDR3 size: 16 residues. The CDR3 DNA reads as TGTGCCAGCAGTTCGGGACAGGGGTATGGGAACACTGAAGCTTTCTTT. As protein: CASSSGQGYGNTEAFF. Variable domain in full (rest from reference TRBV28 and TRBJ1-1): DVKVTQSSRYLVKRTGEKVFLECVQDMDHENMFWYRQDPGLGLRLIYFSYDVKMKEKGDIPEGYSVSREKKERFSLILESASTNQTSMYLCASSSGQGYGNTEAFFGQGTRLTVV.

V usage is TRBV6-5 and J usage is TRBJ2-1, with TRBD2 as a possible D gene (6 bases). V dropped 3 bases and J dropped 4 bases, with 13 bases sitting between them. The germline gives CDR1 MNHEY, CDR2 SVGAGI. The CDR3 has 15 residues. The CDR3 spells CASSYGWRGYNEQFF. The CDR3 region has the DNA TGTGCCAGCAGTTATGGTTGGCGGGGTTACAATGAGCAGTTCTTC.

V usage is TRBV5-4 and J usage is TRBJ2-7; 7 nucleotides agree with TRBD2. The CDR3 extends over 15 amino acids. Trimming removed 4 bases from V and 3 bases from J; junction bases left unmatched: 10. Germline CDR1 reads SGHNT; CDR2 reads YYREEE (reference sequence). The CDR3 bases are TGTGCCAGCAGCCTACCCGGACTAGATTTCTACGAGCAGTACTTC. This translates into CASSLPGLDFYEQYF. The full variable domain, completed using reference TRBV5-4 and TRBJ2-7, is ETGVTQSPTHLIKTRGQQVTLRCSSQSGHNTVSWYQQALGQGPQFIFQYYREEENGRGNFPPRFSGLQFPNYSSELNVNALELDDSALYLCASSLPGLDFYEQYFGPGTRLTVT.

The CDR3 loop reads CASSDPGLAGPDTQYF. CDR3 nucleotide sequence: TGTGCCAGCAGTGATCCCGGACTAGCGGGCCCAGATACGCAGTATTTT. The V call is TRBV6-1, the J call TRBJ2-3; TRBD2 agrees at 11 bases. Per the germline V gene, CDR1 is MNHNS and CDR2 is SASEGT. This CDR3 region has 16 residues. V shed 3 bases, J shed 4 bases, and the junction held 6 bases outside the gene matches.

CDR3 protein: CASSVAEQGARGYTF. CDR3 coding DNA: TGTGCCAGCAGCGTAGCCGAACAGGGGGCGCGTGGCTACACCTTC. The genes are TRBV9 and TRBJ1-2; 9 bases line up with TRBD1. V was clipped by 0 bases and J by 7 bases; unmatched bases: 7. The CDR3 sequence is 15 residues long. Per the germline V gene, CDR1 is SGDLS and CDR2 is YYNGEE.

CDR3 DNA: TGTGCCAGCGGAGGTAGCGGCACTTTCGTGGATACGCAGTATTTT. This encodes CASGGSGTFVDTQYF. The chain combines TRBV7-8 with TRBJ2-3; possibly TRBD2 for D (6 bases). V was pared by 8 bases and J by 6 bases, with 21 bases between. The V gene's germline CDR1 is SGHVS and CDR2 FQNEAQ. The CDR3 loop spans 15 amino acids.

The chain recombines TRBV7-9 with TRBJ2-1; TRBD2 agrees at 10 bases. Per germline, CDR1 SEHNR and CDR2 FQNEAQ (reference sequence). The trim removed 5 bases at V and 3 bases at J, leaving 16 bases unmatched. The CDR3 is 19 amino acids. The CDR3 bases are TGTGCCAGCAGCCCCTTCCCCCAGCGGGGGGGCCGGAGCTACAATGAGCAGTTCTTC. This sequence encodes CASSPFPQRGGRSYNEQFF.

This chain joins TRBV6-6 and TRBJ1-5, with a weak D call TRBD1 (6 bases). The CDR3 length is 16 residues. Germline CDR1 MNHNY, CDR2 SVGAGI (reference sequence). Trimming pared 6 bases from V and 6 bases from J, leaving 21 bases between. The DNA of the CDR3 is TGTGCCAGCAGCCCAGTTTTAGGGGGAGGTAGTCAGCCCCAGCATTTT. Translating it yields CASSPVLGGGSQPQHF.

V gene TRBV4-1 combines with J gene TRBJ1-1; D not certain. Germline lookup yields CDR1 MGHRA and CDR2 YSYEKL. The CDR3 runs to 14 residues. V shed 3 bases and J shed 1 base, with 9 bases lying between them. CDR3 in amino acids: CASSHQYQNTEAFF. CDR3 bases: TGCGCCAGCAGCCATCAATACCAGAACACTGAAGCTTTCTTT.

V is TRBV19 and J is TRBJ1-1; 9 bases map to TRBD1. Germline V gives CDR1 LNHDA, CDR2 SQIVND (reference sequence). Trimming removed 6 bases from V and 1 base from J; junction bases left unmatched: 3. The CDR3 consists of 14 residues. CDR3 sequence (DNA): TGTGCCAGTAGCCCGGACAGGGGGAACACTGAAGCTTTCTTT. Amino acids: CASSPDRGNTEAFF.

The genes are TRBV5-1 and TRBJ2-2; the D gene could be TRBD1 or TRBD2 (5 bases each). The germline CDR1 and CDR2 sequences are SGHRS and YFSETQ. This CDR3 comprises 13 residues. The ends were cut back, 5 bases at V and 2 bases at J, with 7 bases in the middle. This CDR3 is CASRGPNTGELFF. CDR3 sequence (DNA): TGCGCCAGCAGGGGACCCAACACCGGGGAGCTGTTTTTT.

V gene TRBV11-2 combines with J gene TRBJ2-1, with 7 bases identical to TRBD2. This CDR3 comprises 15 residues. The V and J ends lost 1 base and 9 bases, in that order; junction bases with no gene match: 9. The germline gives CDR1 SGHAT, CDR2 FQNNGV. The chain's CDR3 is CASSLVGTISGEQFF. The CDR3 nucleotides are TGTGCCAGCAGCTTAGTCGGGACTATAAGTGGTGAGCAGTTCTTC.

This clone turned up a few times. The CDR3 coding sequence is TGTGCCAGCACACCGGGACAGTTCAATTCACCCCTCCACTTT. This encodes CASTPGQFNSPLHF. The chain uses TRBV11-2 and TRBJ1-6; 7 nucleotides agree with TRBD1. Germline CDR1 reads SGHAT; CDR2 reads FQNNGV. This CDR3 spans 14 amino acids. Losses at the gene ends were 7 bases for V and 7 bases for J; bases not matched to a gene: 7.

The chain carries TRBV15 and TRBJ1-1, with no clear D. Germline assignment: CDR1 LNHNV and CDR2 YYDKDF (reference sequence). The V end lost 0 bases, the J end lost 0 bases, and 5 bases lay between the germline ends. There are 14 residues in the CDR3. The CDR3 sequence is CATSREHLNTEAFF. The CDR3 nucleotides are TGTGCCACCAGCAGAGAACATTTGAACACTGAAGCTTTCTTT.

This clone has only one observation. This chain links TRBV29-1 with TRBJ2-3; D may correspond to TRBD1 or TRBD2 (5 bases each). Germline V gene sequence: CDR1 SQVTM, CDR2 ANQGSEA. With 6 bases removed from V and 2 bases from J, the gap between germline ends came to 9 bases. This CDR3 has 12 residues. CDR3 protein: CSVGTFTDTQYF. In DNA form, the CDR3 reads TGCAGCGTAGGGACCTTCACAGATACGCAGTATTTT.

This chain connects TRBV5-5 to TRBJ2-1; D ambiguous. V gave up 0 bases and J gave up 0 bases, with 13 bases separating them. The CDR3 has 17 amino acids. Germline CDR1 reads SGHKS; CDR2 reads YYEKEE (reference sequence). CDR3 in amino acids: CASSLGLGLSSYNEQFF. The CDR3 DNA is TGTGCCAGCAGCTTGGGACTGGGGTTGAGCTCCTACAATGAGCAGTTCTTC.

This rearrangement joins TRBV2 to TRBJ2-2; 7 bases are shared with TRBD2. Germline V lookup: CDR1 SNHLY, CDR2 FYNNEI. The CDR3 runs 16 residues. V lost 3 bases and J lost 2; bases outside the gene matches: 6. CDR3 in amino acids: CASSDLASGNTGELFF. The CDR3 region has the DNA TGTGCCAGCAGTGACTTGGCTAGCGGAAACACCGGGGAGCTGTTTTTT.

The V and J genes are TRBV7-2 and TRBJ1-1, with D perhaps TRBD1 (5 bases). The germline V gene encodes CDR1 SGHTA and CDR2 FQGNSA. Deletions cut 2 bases from V and 2 bases from J, with 6 bases between. The CDR3 spans 13 residues. CDR3 protein: CASSLTGNTEAFF. The CDR3 DNA is TGTGCCAGCAGCTTAACAGGAAACACTGAAGCTTTCTTT.

This clone was seen just once. The V and J genes are TRBV28 and TRBJ2-1; tentatively, D is TRBD2 (5 bases). V dropped 2 bases and J dropped 5 bases, with 16 bases sitting between them. The germline V gene has CDR1 MDHEN and CDR2 SYDVKM. CDR3 length: 16 residues. CDR3 sequence: CASSLATIPSHNEQFF. In nucleotides, the CDR3 is TGTGCCAGCAGTTTAGCGACTATTCCTTCCCACAATGAGCAGTTCTTC.

This clone has just a few counts. V gene TRBV7-8 combines with J gene TRBJ2-3, with 7 bases matching TRBD1. The CDR3 loop spans 16 amino acids. CDR1 SGHVS and CDR2 FQNEAQ come from the germline V gene. V lost 4 bases to trimming and J lost 5 bases; unmatched junction nucleotides: 12. CDR3 loop: CASSSFRDRSRDTQYF. The CDR3 bases are TGTGCCAGCAGCTCCTTCCGGGACAGATCGCGAGATACGCAGTATTTT.

As regards this clone: The sample carries other DNA sequences with the same CDR3. The rearrangement joins TRBV5-1 to TRBJ2-3; 11 nucleotides match TRBD2. V trimming: 2 bases; J trimming: 3 bases; junction bases outside the gene matches: 5. Germline V CDR1 and CDR2: SGHRS, YFSETQ. The length of the CDR3 is 16 residues. DNA of the CDR3: TGCGCCAGCAGCTTCCGACTAGCGGGGAGTACAGATACGCAGTATTTT. This translates into CASSFRLAGSTDTQYF.

CDR3 coding DNA: TGTGCCAGCAGCCGGATCCCCGAGACCTATAATTCACCCCTCCACTTT. This translates into CASSRIPETYNSPLHF. The chain combines TRBV7-2 with TRBJ1-6, with D unclear. Germline assignment: CDR1 SGHTA and CDR2 FQGNSA. CDR3 length: 16 amino acids. The V end lost 5 bases, the J end lost 2 bases, and 13 bases lay between the germline ends. The entire variable domain, with the rest obtained from reference TRBV7-2 and TRBJ1-6, is as follows: GAGVSQSPSNKVTEKGKDVELRCDPISGHTALYWYRQSLGQGLEFLIYFQGNSAPDKSGLPSDRFSAERTGGSVSTLTIQRTQQEDSAVYLCASSRIPETYNSPLHFGNGTRLTVT.

The CDR3 DNA reads TGTGCCAGCAGCATTCGACAGGGGGCGGGGGAGCAGTACTTC. This gives the protein CASSIRQGAGEQYF. The chain joins TRBV7-9 to TRBJ2-7; 10 bases map to TRBD1. CDR3 length equals 14 residues. The germline CDR1 and CDR2 sequences are SEHNR and FQNEAQ (reference sequence). V shed 5 bases and J 7 bases; nucleotides not matched to a gene: 8.